Presented here are 7 T cell receptor beta chains from one specimen sequenced in a study of T cells in Graves' hyperthyroidism and ophthalmopathy. Amplification targeted TCR beta CDR3 regions from RNA transcripts. The HTBI primer set served for first-round RT-PCR of the TCR CDR3. Each CDR3 protein gets one entry after TCRdb re-called the multiplex PCR reads with MiXCR. The sample yields some 350,000 distinct CDR3 sequences, around a sixth seen once. Sequencing was carried out using blood. The receptors originated from a woman aged 18-29 years with Graves' hyperthyroidism that later progressed to Graves' ophthalmopathy.

As regards this clonotype: At one boundary the junction diverges from the germline segment, which might be a read error. The V gene is TRBV10-3, the J gene TRBJ2-3, with TRBD1 as a possible D gene (5 bases). The CDR3 has 17 residues. The germline CDR1 and CDR2 sequences are ENHRY and SYGVKD. CDR3 residues: CAIGERARVSSTDTQYF. CDR3 DNA sequence: TGTGCCATCGGTGAGAGAGCCAGGGTCTCGAGCACAGATACGCAGTATTTT.

This clonotype was found many times. The CDR3, as DNA: TGTGCCAGCAGTTTCCCCCTCTCTCATGGGGTTACCTACGAGCAGTACTTC. Translating it yields CASSFPLSHGVTYEQYF. V gene TRBV28 combines with J gene TRBJ2-7; no clear D. Germline CDR1 reads MDHEN; CDR2 reads SYDVKM. V was trimmed by 3 bases and J by 2 bases, leaving 20 bases between them. The CDR3 covers 17 residues.

The table lists this clonotype with a few counts. The CDR3 sequence is CASSHGLAEYEQYF. In DNA, the CDR3 is TGTGCCAGCAGTCACGGACTAGCGGAATACGAGCAGTACTTC. The chain joins TRBV6-1 to TRBJ2-7; 10 nucleotides match TRBD2. The germline V gene has CDR1 MNHNS and CDR2 SASEGT. CDR3 length: 14 amino acids. With 5 bases clipped from V and 4 bases from J, the junction kept 5 bases outside the gene matches.

V usage is TRBV19 and J usage is TRBJ2-5; 10 nucleotides align to TRBD1. CDR3 size: 16 residues. With V trimmed by 4 bases and J by 2 bases, 7 bases remained unmatched. Germline CDR1 and CDR2: LNHDA and SQIVND (reference sequence). CDR3 sequence (DNA): TGTGCCAGTAGTACCGTTTGGACAGGGGGACAAGAGACCCAGTACTTC. Protein: CASSTVWTGGQETQYF.

The sample holds a few counts of this clonotype. V usage is TRBV3-1 and J usage is TRBJ2-1; 10 bases map to TRBD2. The germline V gene has CDR1 LGHDT and CDR2 YNNKEL (reference sequence). V shed 1 base and J 0 bases; nucleotides not matched to a gene: 9. The CDR3 is 19 residues long. This CDR3 is CASSQGSSGSWSSYNEQFF. CDR3 coding DNA: TGTGCCAGCAGCCAAGGTTCTAGCGGGAGCTGGAGCTCCTACAATGAGCAGTTCTTC.

This chain connects TRBV12-5 to TRBJ2-1; 10 bases line up with TRBD2. The CDR3 loop spans 18 amino acids. J gave up 4 bases and V 3 bases, and 12 bases lay outside the gene matches. Germline assignment: CDR1 LGHNT and CDR2 FRNRAP. The CDR3 loop reads CASGFAPSSGRFYNEQFF. In DNA form, the CDR3 reads TGTGCTAGTGGTTTTGCCCCAAGTAGCGGGAGGTTTTACAATGAGCAGTTCTTC.

This clonotype was seen a handful of times. This sequence joins TRBV30 and TRBJ2-2, with D unresolved. Trimming removed 0 bases from V and 3 bases from J, with 8 bases in between. Germline lookup yields CDR1 GTSNPN and CDR2 SVGIG (reference sequence). The CDR3 runs to 14 residues. The CDR3 here is CAWSVGVYTGELFF. In DNA form, the CDR3 reads TGTGCCTGGAGTGTCGGCGTTTACACCGGGGAGCTGTTTTTT. The full variable domain, with the rest looked up from reference TRBV30 and TRBJ2-2, is SQTIHQWPATLVQPVGSPLSLECTVEGTSNPNLYWYRQAAGRGLQLLFYSVGIGQISSEVPQNLSASRPQDRQFILSSKKLLLSDSGFYLCAWSVGVYTGELFFGEGSRLTVL.